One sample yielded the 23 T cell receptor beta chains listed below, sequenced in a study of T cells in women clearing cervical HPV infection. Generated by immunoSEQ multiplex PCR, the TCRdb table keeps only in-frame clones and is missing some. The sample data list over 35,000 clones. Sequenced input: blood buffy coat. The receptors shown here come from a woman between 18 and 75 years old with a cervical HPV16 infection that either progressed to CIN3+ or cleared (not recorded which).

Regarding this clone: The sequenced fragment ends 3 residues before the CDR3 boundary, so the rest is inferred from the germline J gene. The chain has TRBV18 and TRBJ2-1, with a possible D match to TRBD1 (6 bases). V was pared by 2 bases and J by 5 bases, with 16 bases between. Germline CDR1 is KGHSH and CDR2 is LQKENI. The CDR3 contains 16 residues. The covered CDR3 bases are TGTGCCAGCTCACCAACACCGGGACAAACTAACAATGAG. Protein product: CASSPTPGQTNNE. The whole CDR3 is CASSPTPGQTNNEQFF.

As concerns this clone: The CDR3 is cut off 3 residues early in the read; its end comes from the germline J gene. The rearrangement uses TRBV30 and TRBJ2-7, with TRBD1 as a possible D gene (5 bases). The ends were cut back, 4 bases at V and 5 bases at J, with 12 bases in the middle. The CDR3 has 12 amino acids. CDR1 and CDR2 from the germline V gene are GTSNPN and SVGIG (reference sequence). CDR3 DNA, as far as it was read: TGTGCCTGGACGGTAGGGGTTGACGAG. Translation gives CAWTVGVDE. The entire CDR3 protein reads CAWTVGVDEQYF. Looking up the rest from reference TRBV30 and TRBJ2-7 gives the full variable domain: SQTIHQWPATLVQPVGSPLSLECTVEGTSNPNLYWYRQAAGRGLQLLFYSVGIGQISSEVPQNLSASRPQDRQFILSSKKLLLSDSGFYLCAWTVGVDEQYFGPGTRLTVT.

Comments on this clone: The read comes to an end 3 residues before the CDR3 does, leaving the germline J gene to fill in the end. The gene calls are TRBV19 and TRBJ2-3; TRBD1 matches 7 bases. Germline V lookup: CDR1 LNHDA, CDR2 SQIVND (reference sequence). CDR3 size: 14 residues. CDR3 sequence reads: CASSNGQARETQYF. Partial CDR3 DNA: TGTGCCAGTAGTAACGGACAGGCTAGGGAGACG.

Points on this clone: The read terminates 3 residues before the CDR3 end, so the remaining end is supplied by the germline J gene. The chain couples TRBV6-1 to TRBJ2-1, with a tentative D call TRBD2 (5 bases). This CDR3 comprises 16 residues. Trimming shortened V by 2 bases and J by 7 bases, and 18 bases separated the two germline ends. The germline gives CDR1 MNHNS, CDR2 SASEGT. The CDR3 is CASSEIGESSGNEQFF. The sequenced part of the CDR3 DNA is TGTGCCAGCAGTGAAATCGGGGAAAGTTCCGGGAATGAG.

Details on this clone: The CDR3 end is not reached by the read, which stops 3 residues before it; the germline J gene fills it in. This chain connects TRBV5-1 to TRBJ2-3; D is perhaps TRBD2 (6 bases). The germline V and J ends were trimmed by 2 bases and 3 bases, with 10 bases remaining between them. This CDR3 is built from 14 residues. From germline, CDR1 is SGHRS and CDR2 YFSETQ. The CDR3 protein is CASSFVAETDTQYF. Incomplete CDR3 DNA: TGCGCCAGCAGCTTCGTAGCGGAAACAGATACG.

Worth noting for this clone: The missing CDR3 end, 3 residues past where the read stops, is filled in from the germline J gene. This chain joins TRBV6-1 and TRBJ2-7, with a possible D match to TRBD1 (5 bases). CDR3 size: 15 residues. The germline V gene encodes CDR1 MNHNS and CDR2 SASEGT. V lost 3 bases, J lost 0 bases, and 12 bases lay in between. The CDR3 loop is CASSDQGHSSYEQYF. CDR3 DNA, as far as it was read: TGTGCCAGCAGTGACCAGGGTCACAGCTCCTACGAG.

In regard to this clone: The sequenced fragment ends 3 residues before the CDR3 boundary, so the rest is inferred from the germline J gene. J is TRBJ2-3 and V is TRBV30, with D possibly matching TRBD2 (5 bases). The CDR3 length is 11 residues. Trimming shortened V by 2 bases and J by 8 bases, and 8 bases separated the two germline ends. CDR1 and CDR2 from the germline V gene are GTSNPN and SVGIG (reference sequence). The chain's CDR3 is CAWSLSGTQYF. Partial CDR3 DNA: TGTGCCTGGAGTCTAAGCGGTACG.

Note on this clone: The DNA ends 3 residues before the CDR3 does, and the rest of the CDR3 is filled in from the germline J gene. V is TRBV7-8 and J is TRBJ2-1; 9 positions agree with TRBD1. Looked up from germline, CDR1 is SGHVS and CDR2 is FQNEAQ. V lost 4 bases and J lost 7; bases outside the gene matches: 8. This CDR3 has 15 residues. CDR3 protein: CASSSRDRDVNEQFF. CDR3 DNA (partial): TGTGCCAGCAGCTCCCGGGACAGGGATGTTAATGAG.

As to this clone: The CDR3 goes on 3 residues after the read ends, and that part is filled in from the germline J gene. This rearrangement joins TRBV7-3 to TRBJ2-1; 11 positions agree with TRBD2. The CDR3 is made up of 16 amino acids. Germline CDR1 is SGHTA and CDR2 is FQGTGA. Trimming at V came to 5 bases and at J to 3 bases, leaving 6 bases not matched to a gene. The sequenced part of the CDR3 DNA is TGTGCCAGCAGCCCGAGTAGCGGGGGGGGCTACAATGAG. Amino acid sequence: CASSPSSGGGYNE. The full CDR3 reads CASSPSSGGGYNEQFF.

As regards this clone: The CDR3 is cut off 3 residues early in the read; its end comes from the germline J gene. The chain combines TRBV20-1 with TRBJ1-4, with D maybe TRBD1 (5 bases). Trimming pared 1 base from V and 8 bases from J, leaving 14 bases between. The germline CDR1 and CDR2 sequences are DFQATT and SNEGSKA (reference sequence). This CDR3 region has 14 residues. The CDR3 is CSARVSAGSEKLFF. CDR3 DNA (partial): TGCAGTGCTAGAGTCTCTGCAGGGAGCGAAAAA.

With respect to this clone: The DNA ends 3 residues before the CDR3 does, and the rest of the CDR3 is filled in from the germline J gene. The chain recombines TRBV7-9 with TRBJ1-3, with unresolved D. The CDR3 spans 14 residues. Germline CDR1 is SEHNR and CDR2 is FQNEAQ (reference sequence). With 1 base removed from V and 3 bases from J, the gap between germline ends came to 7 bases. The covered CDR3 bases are TGTGCCAGCAGCTTAGTGACACATGGAAACACC. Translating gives CASSLVTHGNT. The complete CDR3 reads CASSLVTHGNTIYF.

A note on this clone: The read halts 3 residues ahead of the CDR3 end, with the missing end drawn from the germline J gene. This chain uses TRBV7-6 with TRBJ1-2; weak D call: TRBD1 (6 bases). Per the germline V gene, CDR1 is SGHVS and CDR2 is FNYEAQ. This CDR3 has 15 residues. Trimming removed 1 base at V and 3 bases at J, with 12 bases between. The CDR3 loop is CASSLVLGGYYGYTF. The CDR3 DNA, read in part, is TGTGCCAGCAGCTTAGTATTAGGGGGATACTATGGC.

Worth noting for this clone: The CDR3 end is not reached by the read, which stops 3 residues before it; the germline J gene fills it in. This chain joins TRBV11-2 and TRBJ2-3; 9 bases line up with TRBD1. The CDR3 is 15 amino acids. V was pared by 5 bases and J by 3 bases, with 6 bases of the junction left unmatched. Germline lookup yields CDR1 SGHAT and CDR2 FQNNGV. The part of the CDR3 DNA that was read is TGTGCCAGCAGCGCGACAGGGGGACGGACAGATACG. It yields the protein CASSATGGRTDT. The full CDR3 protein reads CASSATGGRTDTQYF.

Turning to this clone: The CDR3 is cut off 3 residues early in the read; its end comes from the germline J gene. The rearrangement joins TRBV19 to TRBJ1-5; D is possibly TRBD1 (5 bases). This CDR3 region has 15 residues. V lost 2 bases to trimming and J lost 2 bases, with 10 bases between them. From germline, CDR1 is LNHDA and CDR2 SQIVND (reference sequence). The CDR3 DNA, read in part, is TGTGCCAGTAGTATACAGGCCAGGGGCAATCAGCCC. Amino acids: CASSIQARGNQP. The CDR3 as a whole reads CASSIQARGNQPQHF.

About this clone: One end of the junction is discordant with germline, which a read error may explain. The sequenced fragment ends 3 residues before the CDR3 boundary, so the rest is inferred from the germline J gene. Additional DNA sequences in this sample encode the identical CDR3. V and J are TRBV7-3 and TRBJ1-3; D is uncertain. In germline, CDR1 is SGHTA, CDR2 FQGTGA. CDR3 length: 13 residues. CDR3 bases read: TGTGCCAGCAGCTTAAGGCCGTCAGACACT. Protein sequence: CASSLRPSDT. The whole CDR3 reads CASSLRPSDTIYF.

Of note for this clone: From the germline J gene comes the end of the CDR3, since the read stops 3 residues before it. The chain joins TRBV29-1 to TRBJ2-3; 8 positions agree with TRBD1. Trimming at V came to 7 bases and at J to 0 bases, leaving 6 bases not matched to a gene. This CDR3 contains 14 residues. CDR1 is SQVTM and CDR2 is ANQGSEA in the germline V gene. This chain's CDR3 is CSGRTGYSTDTQYF. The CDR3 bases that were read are TGCAGCGGCCGGACAGGGTACAGCACAGATACG.

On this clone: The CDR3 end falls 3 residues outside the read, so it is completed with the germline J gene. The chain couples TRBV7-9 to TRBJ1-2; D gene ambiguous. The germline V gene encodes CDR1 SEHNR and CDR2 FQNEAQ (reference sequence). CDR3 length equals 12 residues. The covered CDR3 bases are TGTGCCAGCAGCTTAGTGTACTACGGG. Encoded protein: CASSLVYYG. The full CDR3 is CASSLVYYGYTF.

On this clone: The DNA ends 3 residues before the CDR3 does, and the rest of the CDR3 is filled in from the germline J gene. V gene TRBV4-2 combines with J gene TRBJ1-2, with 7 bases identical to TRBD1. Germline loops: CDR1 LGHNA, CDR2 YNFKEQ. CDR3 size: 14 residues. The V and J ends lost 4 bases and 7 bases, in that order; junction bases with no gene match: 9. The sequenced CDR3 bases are TGTGCCAGCAGCCCATCTACAGGGGATGCTGGC. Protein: CASSPSTGDAG. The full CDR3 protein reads CASSPSTGDAGYTF.

The covered CDR3 bases are TGTGCCAGCCTGCCTCAGGGGGCGCCGCGGACTGAA. It is translated as CASLPQGAPRTE. The whole CDR3 sequence reads CASLPQGAPRTEAFF. V gene TRBV6-2 or TRBV6-3 combines with J gene TRBJ1-1, with 8 bases that match TRBD1. The read halts 3 residues ahead of the CDR3 end, with the missing end drawn from the germline J gene. The V segment lost 8 bases and the J segment 5 bases; nucleotides outside the gene matches: 13. Per the germline V gene, CDR1 is MNHEY and CDR2 is SVGEGT. This CDR3 contains 15 residues.

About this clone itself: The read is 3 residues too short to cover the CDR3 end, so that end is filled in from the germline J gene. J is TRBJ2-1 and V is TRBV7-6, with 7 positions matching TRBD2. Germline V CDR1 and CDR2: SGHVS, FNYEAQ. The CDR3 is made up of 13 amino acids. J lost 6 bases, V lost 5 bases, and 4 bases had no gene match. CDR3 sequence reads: CASSEGLSNEQFF. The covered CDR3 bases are TGTGCCAGCAGCGAGGGACTATCCAATGAG.

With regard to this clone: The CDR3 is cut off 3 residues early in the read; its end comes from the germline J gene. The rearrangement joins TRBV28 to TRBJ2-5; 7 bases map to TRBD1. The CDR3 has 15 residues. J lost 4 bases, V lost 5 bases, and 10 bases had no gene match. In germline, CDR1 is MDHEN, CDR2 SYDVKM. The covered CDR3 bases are TGTGCCAGCAGTACCACAGGGGTCGGCCCAGAGACC. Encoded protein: CASSTTGVGPET. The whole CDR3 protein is CASSTTGVGPETQYF.

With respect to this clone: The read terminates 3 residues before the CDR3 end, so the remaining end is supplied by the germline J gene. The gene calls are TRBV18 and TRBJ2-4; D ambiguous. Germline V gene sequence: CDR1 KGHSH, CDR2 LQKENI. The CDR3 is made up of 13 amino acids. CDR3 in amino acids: CASSPTQNQPQYF. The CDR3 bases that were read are TGTGCCAGCTCACCGACACAAAATCAGCCT.

CDR3 DNA, as far as it was read: TGTGCCAGCTCCATGGGACTAGCGGGGGGCCCCTACGAG. Translation gives CASSMGLAGGPYE. The full CDR3 protein is CASSMGLAGGPYEQYF. This rearrangement joins TRBV18 to TRBJ2-7; 15 positions match TRBD2. The sequence runs out 3 residues before the end of the CDR3; the remainder is reconstructed from the germline J gene. This CDR3 contains 16 residues. Trimming at V came to 6 bases and at J to 2 bases, leaving 5 bases not matched to a gene. The V gene's germline CDR1 is KGHSH and CDR2 LQKENI.